This is a list of T cell receptor beta chains from one sample in a study of T cell repertoires in cytomegalovirus infection. MiXCR was run by TCRdb on the reads, yielding one entry per CDR3 protein. The sample includes more than 500,000 distinct CDR3 sequences, about 15% of them seen just once. Sequencing was performed on CD8+ T cells from PBMCs. The receptors originated from a human donor in good health (CMV status not recorded). Some clones in this sample may be carry-over from other donors' samples. Both conserved end residues are part of each CDR3. Each record gives: D gene, clone size, J gene, V gene, CDR3 DNA, CDR3 protein. The D gene is left open where the match is weak. Rows may omit the clone size; those that give it use once, few, many or a size class.

NA | many | TRBJ2-5 | TRBV7-6 | TGTGCCAGCACCACCAGCGGAGGCTCGGGGGAGACCCAGTACTTC | CASTTSGGSGETQYF
NA | many | TRBJ2-5 | TRBV14 | TGTGCCAGCAGCCAAGATAGCGGCGAAGAGACCCAGTACTTC | CASSQDSGEETQYF
TRBD2 | many | TRBJ2-3 | TRBV7-9 | TGTGCCAGCAGCTTAGCGTTGGAACTAGCGATCACAGATACGCAGTATTTT | CASSLALELAITDTQYF
TRBD1 | few | TRBJ1-2 | TRBV15 | TGTGCCACCCAAAAGGGGGCGAATGGCTACACCTTC | CATQKGANGYTF
NA | NA | TRBJ1-1 | TRBV5-1 | TGCGCCACACCGAGGGGGAACACTGAAGCTTTCTTT | CATPRGNTEAFF
TRBD2 | NA | TRBJ2-3 | TRBV7-3 | TGTGCCAGCAGCTTAAGTTTAGCGGGGGACCTCACAGATACGCAGTATTTT | CASSLSLAGDLTDTQYF
NA | many | TRBJ2-3 | TRBV20-1 | TGCAGTGCTAGAGATACTGAGGGGCCGATTATTGGCACAGATACGCAGTATTTT | CSARDTEGPIIGTDTQYF
TRBD2 | NA | TRBJ2-3 | TRBV20-1 | TGCAGTGCTAGTGAACTAGCGGCCTTCACAGATACGCAGTATTTT | CSASELAAFTDTQYF
TRBD2 | few | TRBJ2-7 | TRBV18 | TGTGCCAGCTCACCACCACACAGCGGGGGGGCTTCGTACGAGCAGTACTTC | CASSPPHSGGASYEQYF
NA | many | TRBJ2-1 | TRBV7-2 | TGTGCCAGCAGCTTAGCCGGGGCCCAAAATGAGCAGTTCTTC | CASSLAGAQNEQFF
NA | few | TRBJ2-3 | TRBV25-1 | TGTGCCAGCAGTGAATTCGGAGATACGCAGTATTTT | CASSEFGDTQYF
TRBD1 | NA | TRBJ1-6 | TRBV27 | TGTGCCAGCAGTCCCACAGCGGGACAGTTTCACCTTAATTCACCCCTCCACTTT | CASSPTAGQFHLNSPLHF
TRBD1 | few | TRBJ1-5 | TRBV4-1 | TGCGCCAGCAGCTTCCGACAGGGTCAGGCCCAGCCCCAGCATTTT | CASSFRQGQAQPQHF
TRBD1 | many | TRBJ2-4 | TRBV7-9 | TGTGCCAGCAGCCCTCCCCGACAGGGCCTAGCTGGCAAAAACATTCAGTACTTC | CASSPPRQGLAGKNIQYF
NA | many | TRBJ2-3 | TRBV7-3 | TGTGCCAGCAGCCTCACGGGGGGCCAGGCAGATACGCAGTATTTT | CASSLTGGQADTQYF
NA | many | TRBJ1-5 | TRBV6-6 | TGTGCCAGCAGTTATTGGACAGACAATCAGCCCCAGCATTTT | CASSYWTDNQPQHF
TRBD1 | few | TRBJ1-1 | TRBV19 | TGTGCCAATCTCCGGGACAGGGATAGCACTGAAGCTTTCTTT | CANLRDRDSTEAFF
TRBD1 | many | TRBJ1-5 | TRBV2 | TGTGCCAGCAGTCGGGACAGTTATCAGCCCCAGCATTTT | CASSRDSYQPQHF
TRBD2 | NA | TRBJ2-7 | TRBV19 | TGTGCCAGTAGTATGGGGGCCGGGACTAGCTACGAGCAGTACTTC | CASSMGAGTSYEQYF
TRBD1 | NA | TRBJ1-5 | TRBV6-1 | TGTGCCAGCAGCCTCGGGACAGGTCTGGACCAGCCCCAGCATTTT | CASSLGTGLDQPQHF
TRBD1 | many | TRBJ2-1 | TRBV12-3/TRBV12-4 | TGTGCCAGCAGGACAAACAGGGGCCATTTCCCGTACAATGAGCAGTTCTTC | CASRTNRGHFPYNEQFF
NA | few | TRBJ2-1 | TRBV29-1 | TGCAGCGTTGAAGAGGGTAACGCCTACAATGAGCAGTTCTTC | CSVEEGNAYNEQFF
TRBD1 | many | TRBJ2-5 | TRBV6-5 | TGTGCCAGCAGTACCGGGACAGGGGGCCGGCAAGAGACCCAGTACTTC | CASSTGTGGRQETQYF
NA | NA | TRBJ1-1 | TRBV19 | TGTGCCAGTAGTACATCCCTCCGGGAGAACACTGAAGCTTTCTTT | CASSTSLRENTEAFF
NA | NA | TRBJ2-7 | TRBV20-1 | TGCAGTGCTATGGGTGGGCTCTCCTACGAGCAGTACTTC | CSAMGGLSYEQYF
NA | few | TRBJ2-6 | TRBV10-3 | TGTGCCATCAGTGAAGGAGTTTTGCACGCTGGGGCCAACGTCCTGACTTTC | CAISEGVLHAGANVLTF
NA | few | TRBJ1-1 | TRBV24-1 | TGTGCCACCGCGCCAGGGGAAGGCACTGAAGCTTTCTTT | CATAPGEGTEAFF
TRBD2 | NA | TRBJ2-1 | TRBV15 | TGTGCCACCAGCAGAACCTGGACTAGCGGGTTAGGGGGGGAGCAGTTCTTC | CATSRTWTSGLGGEQFF
NA | NA | TRBJ2-1 | TRBV20-1 | TGCAGTGCTAGACCGTACAATGAGCAGTTCTTC | CSARPYNEQFF
TRBD2 | few | TRBJ2-1 | TRBV9 | TGTGCCAGCAGCTACGGGGTGGGACTAGCGGGAGGGGGGGCTTACAATGAGCAGTTCTTC | CASSYGVGLAGGGAYNEQFF
TRBD2 | many | TRBJ2-1 | TRBV12-3/TRBV12-4 | TGTGCCAGCGGGGTCTCGGGGGGGCCTGTCTACAATGAGCAGTTCTTC | CASGVSGGPVYNEQFF
TRBD1 | NA | TRBJ2-7 | TRBV2 | TGTGCCAGCAGTCTAAACAGGGGGCAAGCGTATGAGCAGTACTTC | CASSLNRGQAYEQYF
NA | many | TRBJ1-1 | TRBV12-3/TRBV12-4 | TGTGCCAGCACCTCATCATGGGTCCCAAACTTGAACACTGAAGCTTTCTTT | CASTSSWVPNLNTEAFF
NA | NA | TRBJ2-2 | TRBV27 | TGTGCCAGCAGTTTCTTCAGGGAGAACACCGGGGAGCTGTTTTTT | CASSFFRENTGELFF
NA | many | TRBJ1-5 | TRBV28 | TGTGCCAGCAGATCCACAGATCCCCGGGATAGCAATCAGCCCCAGCATTTT | CASRSTDPRDSNQPQHF
NA | few | TRBJ1-4 | TRBV9 | TGTGCCAGCAGTGCCCGTGGGAGCGGCGGAAAACTGTTTTTT | CASSARGSGGKLFF
NA | few | TRBJ2-1 | TRBV20-1 | TGCAGTGCTAGAGACCCCGAGTGGGGGGCTTATGGTGAGCAGTTCTTC | CSARDPEWGAYGEQFF
TRBD1 | many | TRBJ1-5 | TRBV27 | TGTGCCAGCAGTACCGGACAGGGCGTCAATCAGCCCCAGCATTTT | CASSTGQGVNQPQHF
NA | few | TRBJ1-1 | TRBV28 | TGTGCCAGCACCCTGGTTGTTTCCGCTGAAGCTTTCTTT | CASTLVVSAEAFF
NA | NA | TRBJ2-7 | TRBV28 | TGTGCCAGCAGTTCCCCTAATGAGATATCTTACTACGAGCAGTACTTC | CASSSPNEISYYEQYF
TRBD1 | few | TRBJ2-6 | TRBV2 | TGTGCCAGCAACGAAAACAGGGGCCCTGGGGCCAACGTCCTGACTTTC | CASNENRGPGANVLTF
NA | many | TRBJ1-1 | TRBV19 | TGTGCCAGTAGTCCTGGGGGGGACCGAGTCTTT | CASSPGGDRVF